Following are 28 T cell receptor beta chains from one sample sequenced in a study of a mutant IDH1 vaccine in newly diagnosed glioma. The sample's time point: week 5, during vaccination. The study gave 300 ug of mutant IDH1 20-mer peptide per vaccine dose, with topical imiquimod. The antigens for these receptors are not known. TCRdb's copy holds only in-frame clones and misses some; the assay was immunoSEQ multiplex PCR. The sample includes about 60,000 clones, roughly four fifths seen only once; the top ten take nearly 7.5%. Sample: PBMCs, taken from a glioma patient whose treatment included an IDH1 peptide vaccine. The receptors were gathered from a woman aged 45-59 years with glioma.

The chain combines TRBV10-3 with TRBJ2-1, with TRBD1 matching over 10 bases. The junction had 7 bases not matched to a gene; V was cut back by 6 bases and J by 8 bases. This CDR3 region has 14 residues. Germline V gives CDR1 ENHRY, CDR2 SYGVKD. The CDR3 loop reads CAIRAGQGFDEQFF. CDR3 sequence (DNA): TGTGCCATCAGAGCGGGACAGGGGTTCGATGAGCAGTTCTTC.

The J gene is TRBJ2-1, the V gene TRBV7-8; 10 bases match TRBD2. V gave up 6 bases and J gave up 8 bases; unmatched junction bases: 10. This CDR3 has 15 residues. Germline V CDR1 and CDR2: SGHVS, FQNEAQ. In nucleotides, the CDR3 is TGTGCCAGCAGAAGGACTAGCGGCGCCGGCGATGAGCAGTTCTTC. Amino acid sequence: CASRRTSGAGDEQFF. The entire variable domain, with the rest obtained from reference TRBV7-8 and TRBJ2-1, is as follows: GAGVSQSPRYKVAKRGQDVALRCDPISGHVSLFWYQQALGQGPEFLTYFQNEAQLDKSGLPSDRFFAERPEGSVSTLKIQRTQQEDSAVYLCASRRTSGAGDEQFFGPGTRLTVL.

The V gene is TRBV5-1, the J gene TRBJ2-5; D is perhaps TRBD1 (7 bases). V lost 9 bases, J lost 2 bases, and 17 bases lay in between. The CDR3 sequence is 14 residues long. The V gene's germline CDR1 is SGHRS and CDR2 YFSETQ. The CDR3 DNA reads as TGCGCCATCCGCGGGACAGACAATCAAGAGACCCAGTACTTC. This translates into CAIRGTDNQETQYF.

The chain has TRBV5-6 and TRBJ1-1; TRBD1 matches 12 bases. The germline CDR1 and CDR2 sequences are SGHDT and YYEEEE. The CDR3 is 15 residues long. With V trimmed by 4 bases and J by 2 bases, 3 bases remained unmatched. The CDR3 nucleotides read TGTGCCAGCAGCGGGACAGGGGGCATAAACACTGAAGCTTTCTTT. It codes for CASSGTGGINTEAFF.

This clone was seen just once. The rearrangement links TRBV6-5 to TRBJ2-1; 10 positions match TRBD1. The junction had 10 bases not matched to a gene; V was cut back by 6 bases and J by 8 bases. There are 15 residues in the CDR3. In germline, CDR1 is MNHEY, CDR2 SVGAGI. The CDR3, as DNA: TGTGCCAGCAGGTACCCGGGACAGGGGTTGGATGAGCAGTTCTTC. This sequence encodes CASRYPGQGLDEQFF.

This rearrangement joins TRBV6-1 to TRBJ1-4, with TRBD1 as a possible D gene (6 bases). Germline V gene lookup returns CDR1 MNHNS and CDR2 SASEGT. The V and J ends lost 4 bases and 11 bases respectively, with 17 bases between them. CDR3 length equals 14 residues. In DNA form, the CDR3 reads TGTGCCAGCAGTGGTGGGGGGGCCGTTGGGAAACTGTTTTTT. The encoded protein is CASSGGGAVGKLFF.

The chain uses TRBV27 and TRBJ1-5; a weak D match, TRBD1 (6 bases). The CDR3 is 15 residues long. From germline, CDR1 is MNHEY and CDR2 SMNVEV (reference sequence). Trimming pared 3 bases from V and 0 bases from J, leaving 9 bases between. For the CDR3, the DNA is TGTGCCAGCAGTTTGACAGGAGTTAGCAATCAGCCCCAGCATTTT. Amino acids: CASSLTGVSNQPQHF.

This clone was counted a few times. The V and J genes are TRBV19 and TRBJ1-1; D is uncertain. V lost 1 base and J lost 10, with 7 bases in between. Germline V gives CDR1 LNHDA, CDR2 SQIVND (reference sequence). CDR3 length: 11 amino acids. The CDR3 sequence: CASSIGSRAFF. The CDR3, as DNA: TGTGCCAGTAGTATAGGATCTCGAGCTTTCTTT.

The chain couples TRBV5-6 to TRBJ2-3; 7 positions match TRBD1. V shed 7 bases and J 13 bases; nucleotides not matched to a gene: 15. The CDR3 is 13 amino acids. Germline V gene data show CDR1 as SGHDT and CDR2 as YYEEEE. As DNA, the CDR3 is TGTGCCAGCCGACAGGGCGGAGCCGCTAGGGAGTATTTT. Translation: CASRQGGAAREYF. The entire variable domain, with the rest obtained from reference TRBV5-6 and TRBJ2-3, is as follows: DAGVTQSPTHLIKTRGQQVTLRCSPKSGHDTVSWYQQALGQGPQFIFQYYEEEERQRGNFPDRFSGHQFPNYSSELNVNALLLGDSALYLCASRQGGAAREYFGPGTRLTVL.

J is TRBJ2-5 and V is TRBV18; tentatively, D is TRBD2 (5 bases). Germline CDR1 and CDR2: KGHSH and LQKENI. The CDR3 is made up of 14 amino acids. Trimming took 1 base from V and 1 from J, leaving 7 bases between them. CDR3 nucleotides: TGTGCCAGCTCACCACGAGGGAGCCAAGAGACCCAGTACTTC. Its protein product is CASSPRGSQETQYF.

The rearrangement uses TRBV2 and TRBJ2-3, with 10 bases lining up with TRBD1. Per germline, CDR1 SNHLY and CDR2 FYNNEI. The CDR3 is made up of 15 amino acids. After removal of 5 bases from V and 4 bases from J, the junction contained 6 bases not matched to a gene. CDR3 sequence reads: CASSPGQGRADTQYF. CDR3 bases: TGTGCCAGCAGTCCGGGACAGGGGAGGGCAGATACGCAGTATTTT.

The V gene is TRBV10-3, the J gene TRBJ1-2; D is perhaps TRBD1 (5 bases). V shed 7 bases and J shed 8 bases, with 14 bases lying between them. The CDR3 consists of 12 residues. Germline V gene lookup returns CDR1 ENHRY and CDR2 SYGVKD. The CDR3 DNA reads TGTGCCATCACTCCAGGGACGGGGGGCTACACCTTC. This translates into CAITPGTGGYTF.

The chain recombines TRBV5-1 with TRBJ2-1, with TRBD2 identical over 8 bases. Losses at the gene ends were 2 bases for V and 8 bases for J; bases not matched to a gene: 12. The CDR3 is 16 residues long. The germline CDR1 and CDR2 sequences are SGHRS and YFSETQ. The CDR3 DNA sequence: TGCGCCAGCAGCTTCGTACTCGGGGGGGATATGGATGAGCAGTTCTTC. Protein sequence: CASSFVLGGDMDEQFF.

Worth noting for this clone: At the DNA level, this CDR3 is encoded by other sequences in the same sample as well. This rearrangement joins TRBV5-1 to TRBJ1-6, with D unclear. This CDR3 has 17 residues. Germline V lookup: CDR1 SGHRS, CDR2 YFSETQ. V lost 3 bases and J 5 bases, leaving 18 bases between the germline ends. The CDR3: CASSSTALVSDNSPLHF. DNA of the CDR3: TGCGCCAGCAGCTCCACGGCACTCGTTTCAGATAATTCACCCCTCCACTTT.

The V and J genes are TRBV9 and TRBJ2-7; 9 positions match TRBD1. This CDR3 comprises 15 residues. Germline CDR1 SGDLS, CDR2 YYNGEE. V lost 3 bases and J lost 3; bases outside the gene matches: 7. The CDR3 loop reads CASSAGTGQIYEQYF. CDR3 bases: TGTGCCAGCAGCGCCGGGACAGGGCAGATCTACGAGCAGTACTTC.

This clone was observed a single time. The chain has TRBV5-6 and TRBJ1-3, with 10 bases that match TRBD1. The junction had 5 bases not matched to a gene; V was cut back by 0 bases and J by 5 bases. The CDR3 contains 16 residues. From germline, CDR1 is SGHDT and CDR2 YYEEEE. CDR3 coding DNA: TGTGCCAGCAGCTTGGCCTCGGGACAGGGGCGAAACACCATATATTTT. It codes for CASSLASGQGRNTIYF.

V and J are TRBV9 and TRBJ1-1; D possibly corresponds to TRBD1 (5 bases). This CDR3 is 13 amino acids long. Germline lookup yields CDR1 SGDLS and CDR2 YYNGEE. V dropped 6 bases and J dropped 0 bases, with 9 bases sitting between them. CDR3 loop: CASNQGVNTEAFF. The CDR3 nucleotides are TGTGCCAGCAACCAGGGAGTGAACACTGAAGCTTTCTTT.

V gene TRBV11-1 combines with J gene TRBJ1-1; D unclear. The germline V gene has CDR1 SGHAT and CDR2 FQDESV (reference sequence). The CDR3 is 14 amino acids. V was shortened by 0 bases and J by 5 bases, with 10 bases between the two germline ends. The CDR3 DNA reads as TGTGCCAGCAGCTTAGCAGGAGGGAATACTGAAGCTTTCTTT. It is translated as CASSLAGGNTEAFF.

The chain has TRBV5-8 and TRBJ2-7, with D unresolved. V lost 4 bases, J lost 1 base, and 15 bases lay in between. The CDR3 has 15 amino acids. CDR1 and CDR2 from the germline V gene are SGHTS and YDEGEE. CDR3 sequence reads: CASSPPRVGSYEQYF. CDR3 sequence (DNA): TGTGCCAGCAGCCCCCCAAGGGTCGGATCCTACGAGCAGTACTTC.

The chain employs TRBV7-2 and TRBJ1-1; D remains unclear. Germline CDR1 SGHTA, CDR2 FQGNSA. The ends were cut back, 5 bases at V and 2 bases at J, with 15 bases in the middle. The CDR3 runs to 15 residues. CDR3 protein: CASSISKTVNTEAFF. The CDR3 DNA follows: TGTGCCAGCAGCATCAGTAAGACGGTTAACACTGAAGCTTTCTTT.

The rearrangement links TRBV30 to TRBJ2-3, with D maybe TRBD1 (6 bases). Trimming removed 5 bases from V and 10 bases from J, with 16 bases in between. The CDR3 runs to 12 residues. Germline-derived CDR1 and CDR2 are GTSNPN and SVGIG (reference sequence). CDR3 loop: CAWGFQGHPQYF. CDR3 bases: TGTGCCTGGGGGTTCCAGGGGCACCCGCAGTATTTT.

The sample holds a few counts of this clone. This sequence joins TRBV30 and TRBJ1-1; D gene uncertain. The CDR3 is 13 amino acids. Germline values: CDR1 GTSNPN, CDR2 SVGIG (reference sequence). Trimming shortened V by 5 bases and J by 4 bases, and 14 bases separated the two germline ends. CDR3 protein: CAWDSSALTEAFF. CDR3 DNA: TGTGCCTGGGACTCCAGTGCCCTCACTGAAGCTTTCTTT. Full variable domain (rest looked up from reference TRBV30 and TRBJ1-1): SQTIHQWPATLVQPVGSPLSLECTVEGTSNPNLYWYRQAAGRGLQLLFYSVGIGQISSEVPQNLSASRPQDRQFILSSKKLLLSDSGFYLCAWDSSALTEAFFGQGTRLTVV.

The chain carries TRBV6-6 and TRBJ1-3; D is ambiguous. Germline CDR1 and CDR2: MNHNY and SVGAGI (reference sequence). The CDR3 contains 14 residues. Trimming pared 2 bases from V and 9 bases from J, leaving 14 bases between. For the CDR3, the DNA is TGTGCCAGCAGTTACGAGGGTCGAGGGAGCACCATATATTTT. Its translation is CASSYEGRGSTIYF.

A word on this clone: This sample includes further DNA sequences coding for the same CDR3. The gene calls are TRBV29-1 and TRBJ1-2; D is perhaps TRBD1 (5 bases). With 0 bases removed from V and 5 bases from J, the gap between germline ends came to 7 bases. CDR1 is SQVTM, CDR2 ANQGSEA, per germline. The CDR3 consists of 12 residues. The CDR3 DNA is TGCAGCGTTGAAGATAGGGGTTATGGCTACACCTTC. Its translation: CSVEDRGYGYTF. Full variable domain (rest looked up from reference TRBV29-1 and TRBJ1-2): SAVISQKPSRDICQRGTSLTIQCQVDSQVTMMFWYRQQPGQSLTLIATANQGSEATYESGFVIDKFPISRPNLTFSTLTVSNMSPEDSSIYLCSVEDRGYGYTFGSGTRLTVV.

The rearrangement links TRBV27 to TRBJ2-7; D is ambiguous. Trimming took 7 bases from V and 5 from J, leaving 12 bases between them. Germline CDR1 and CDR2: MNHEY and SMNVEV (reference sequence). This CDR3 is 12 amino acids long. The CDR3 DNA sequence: TGTGCCAGCATGCATGGGGTGGACGAGCAGTACTTC. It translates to CASMHGVDEQYF.

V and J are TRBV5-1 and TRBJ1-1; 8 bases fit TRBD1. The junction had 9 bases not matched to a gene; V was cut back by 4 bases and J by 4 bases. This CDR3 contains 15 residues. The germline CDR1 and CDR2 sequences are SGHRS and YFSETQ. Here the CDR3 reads CASSANQGARTEAFF. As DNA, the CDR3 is TGCGCCAGCAGCGCTAACCAGGGGGCTCGCACTGAAGCTTTCTTT.

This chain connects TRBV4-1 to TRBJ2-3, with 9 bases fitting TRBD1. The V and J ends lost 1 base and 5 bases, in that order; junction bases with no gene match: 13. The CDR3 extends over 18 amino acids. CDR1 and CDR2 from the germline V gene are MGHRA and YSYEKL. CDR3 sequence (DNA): TGCGCCAGCAGCCAAGGGACGACAGGGGGTTATCGTGAAGATACGCAGTATTTT. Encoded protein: CASSQGTTGGYREDTQYF.

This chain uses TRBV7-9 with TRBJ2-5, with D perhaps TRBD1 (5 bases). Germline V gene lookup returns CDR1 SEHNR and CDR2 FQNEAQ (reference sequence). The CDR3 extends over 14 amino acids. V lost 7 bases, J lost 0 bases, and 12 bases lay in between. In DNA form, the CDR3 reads TGTGCCAGCACCTTTACAGGCTACCAAGAGACCCAGTACTTC. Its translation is CASTFTGYQETQYF. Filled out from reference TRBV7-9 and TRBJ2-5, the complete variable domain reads DTGVSQNPRHKITKRGQNVTFRCDPISEHNRLYWYRQTLGQGPEFLTYFQNEAQLEKSRLLSDRFSAERPKGSFSTLEIQRTEQGDSAMYLCASTFTGYQETQYFGPGTRLLVL.